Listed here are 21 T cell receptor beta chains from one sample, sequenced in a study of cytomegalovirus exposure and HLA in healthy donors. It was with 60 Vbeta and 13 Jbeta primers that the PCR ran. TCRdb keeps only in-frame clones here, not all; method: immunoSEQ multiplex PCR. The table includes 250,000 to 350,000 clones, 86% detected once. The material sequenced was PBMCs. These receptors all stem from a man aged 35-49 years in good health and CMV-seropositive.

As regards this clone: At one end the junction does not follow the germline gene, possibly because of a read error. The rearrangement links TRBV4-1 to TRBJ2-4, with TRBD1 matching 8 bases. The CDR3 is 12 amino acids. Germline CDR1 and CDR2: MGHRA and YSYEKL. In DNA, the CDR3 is TGCGCCAGCAGCCATCGGACAGGGATTTCGGGTTTC. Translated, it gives CASSHRTGISGF.

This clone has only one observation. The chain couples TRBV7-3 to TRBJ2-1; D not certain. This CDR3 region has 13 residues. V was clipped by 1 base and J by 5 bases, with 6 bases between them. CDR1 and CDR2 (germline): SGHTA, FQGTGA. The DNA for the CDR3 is TGTGCCAGCAGCTTAATTAAGCACAATGAGCAGTTCTTC. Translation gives CASSLIKHNEQFF. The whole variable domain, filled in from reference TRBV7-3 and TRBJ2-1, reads GAGVSQTPSNKVTEKGKYVELRCDPISGHTALYWYRQSLGQGPEFLIYFQGTGAADDSGLPNDRFFAVRPEGSVSTLKIQRTERGDSAVYLCASSLIKHNEQFFGPGTRLTVL.

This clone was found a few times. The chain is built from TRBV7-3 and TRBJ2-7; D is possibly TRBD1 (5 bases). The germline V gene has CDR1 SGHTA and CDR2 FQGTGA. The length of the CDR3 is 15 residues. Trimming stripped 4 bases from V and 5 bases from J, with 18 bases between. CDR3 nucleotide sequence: TGTGCCAGCAGCTATACAGGCGGCAATTGGGACGAGCAGTACTTC. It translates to CASSYTGGNWDEQYF. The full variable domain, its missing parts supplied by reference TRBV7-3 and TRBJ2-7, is GAGVSQTPSNKVTEKGKYVELRCDPISGHTALYWYRQSLGQGPEFLIYFQGTGAADDSGLPNDRFFAVRPEGSVSTLKIQRTERGDSAVYLCASSYTGGNWDEQYFGPGTRLTVT.

The CDR3 DNA reads as TGTGCCAGTAGCGGGTCGGGACTAGCGGGCCCAGATACGCAGTATTTT. Amino acids: CASSGSGLAGPDTQYF. This chain links TRBV19 with TRBJ2-3; 12 bases align to TRBD2. V lost 6 bases, J lost 4 bases, and 8 bases stayed unmatched. The germline CDR1 and CDR2 sequences are LNHDA and SQIVND (reference sequence). This CDR3 region has 16 residues.

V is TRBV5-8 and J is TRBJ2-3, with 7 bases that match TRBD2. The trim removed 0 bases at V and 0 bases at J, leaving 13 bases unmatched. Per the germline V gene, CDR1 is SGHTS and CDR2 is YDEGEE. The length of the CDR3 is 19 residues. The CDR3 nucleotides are TGTGCCAGCAGCTTGGGGACCGATGATAGCGGGTATAGCACAGATACGCAGTATTTT. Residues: CASSLGTDDSGYSTDTQYF.

The DNA for the CDR3 is TGTGCCAGTACCCCTTATCCGGCAGGGAACTCTGGAAACACCATATATTTT. Amino acid sequence: CASTPYPAGNSGNTIYF. The J gene is TRBJ1-3, the V gene TRBV19; D might be TRBD1 (5 bases). The germline V gene has CDR1 LNHDA and CDR2 SQIVND (reference sequence). The CDR3 runs 17 residues. The V gene lost 7 bases and the J gene lost 0 bases, with 19 bases spanning the gap.

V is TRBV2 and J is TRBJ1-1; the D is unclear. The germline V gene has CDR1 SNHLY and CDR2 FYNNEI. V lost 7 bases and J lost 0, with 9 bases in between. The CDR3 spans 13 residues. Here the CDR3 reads CASIPVMNTEAFF. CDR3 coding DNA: TGTGCCAGCATTCCAGTCATGAACACTGAAGCTTTCTTT.

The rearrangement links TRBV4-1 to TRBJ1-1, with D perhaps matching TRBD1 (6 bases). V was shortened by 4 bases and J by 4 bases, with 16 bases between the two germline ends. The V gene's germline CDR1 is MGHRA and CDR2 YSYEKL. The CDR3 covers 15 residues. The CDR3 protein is CASSRIRGIGTEAFF. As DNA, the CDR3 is TGCGCCAGCAGCCGTATCAGGGGAATCGGCACTGAAGCTTTCTTT.

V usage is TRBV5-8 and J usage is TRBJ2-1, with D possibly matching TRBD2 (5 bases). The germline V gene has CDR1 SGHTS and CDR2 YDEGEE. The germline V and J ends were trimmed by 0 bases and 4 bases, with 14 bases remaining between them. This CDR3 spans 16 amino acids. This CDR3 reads CASSLGGLAFYNEQFF. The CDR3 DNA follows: TGTGCCAGCAGCTTGGGCGGGCTGGCGTTTTACAATGAGCAGTTCTTC. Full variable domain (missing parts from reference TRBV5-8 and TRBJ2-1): EAGVTQSPTHLIKTRGQQATLRCSPISGHTSVYWYQQALGLGLQFLLWYDEGEERNRGNFPPRFSGRQFPNYSSELNVNALELEDSALYLCASSLGGLAFYNEQFFGPGTRLTVL.

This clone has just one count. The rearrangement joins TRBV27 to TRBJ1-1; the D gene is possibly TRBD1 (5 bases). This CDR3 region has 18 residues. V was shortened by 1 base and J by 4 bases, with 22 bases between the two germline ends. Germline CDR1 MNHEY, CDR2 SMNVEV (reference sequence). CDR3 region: CASSLYPGVAGQTTEAFF. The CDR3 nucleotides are TGTGCCAGCAGTTTATACCCAGGCGTGGCAGGGCAGACCACTGAAGCTTTCTTT.

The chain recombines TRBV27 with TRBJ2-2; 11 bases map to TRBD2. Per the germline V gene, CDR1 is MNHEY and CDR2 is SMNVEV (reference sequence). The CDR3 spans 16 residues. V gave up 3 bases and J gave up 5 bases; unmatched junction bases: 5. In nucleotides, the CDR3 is TGTGCCAGCAGTTTCATGGCTAGCGGGAGGACCGGGGAGCTGTTTTTT. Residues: CASSFMASGRTGELFF.

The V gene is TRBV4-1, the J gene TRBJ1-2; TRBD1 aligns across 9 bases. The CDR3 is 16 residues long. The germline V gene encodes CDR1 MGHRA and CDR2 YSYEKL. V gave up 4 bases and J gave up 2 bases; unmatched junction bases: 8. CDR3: CASSPLLTGGNYGYTF. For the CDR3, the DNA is TGCGCCAGCAGCCCCCTTCTTACAGGGGGCAACTATGGCTACACCTTC.

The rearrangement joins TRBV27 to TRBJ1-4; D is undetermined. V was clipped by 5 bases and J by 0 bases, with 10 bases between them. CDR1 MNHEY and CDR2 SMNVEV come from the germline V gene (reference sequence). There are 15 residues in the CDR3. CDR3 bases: TGTGCCAGCAGTGAATCGAGAGCAACTAATGAAAAACTGTTTTTT. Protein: CASSESRATNEKLFF.

The CDR3 sequence is CAISDGGAGIHEQYF. The CDR3, as DNA: TGTGCCATCAGTGATGGGGGGGCAGGGATCCACGAGCAGTACTTC. This chain uses TRBV10-3 with TRBJ2-7; a weak D match, TRBD2 (7 bases). Trimming pared 3 bases from V and 5 bases from J, leaving 17 bases between. The germline V gene has CDR1 ENHRY and CDR2 SYGVKD. The CDR3 covers 15 residues.

The CDR3 protein is CASSFSGRPYEQYF. In DNA, the CDR3 is TGTGCCAGCAGCTTTAGCGGGCGACCCTACGAGCAGTACTTC. The chain combines TRBV7-9 with TRBJ2-7; TRBD2 aligns across 7 bases. Trimming removed 3 bases from V and 2 bases from J; junction bases left unmatched: 4. Per germline, CDR1 SEHNR and CDR2 FQNEAQ (reference sequence). The CDR3 length is 14 residues.

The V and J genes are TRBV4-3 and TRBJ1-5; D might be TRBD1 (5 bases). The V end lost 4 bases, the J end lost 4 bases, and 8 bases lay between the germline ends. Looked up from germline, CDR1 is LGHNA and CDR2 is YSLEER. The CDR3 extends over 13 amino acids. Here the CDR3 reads CASSRGGNQPQHF. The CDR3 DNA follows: TGCGCCAGCAGCCGGGGGGGGAATCAGCCCCAGCATTTT.

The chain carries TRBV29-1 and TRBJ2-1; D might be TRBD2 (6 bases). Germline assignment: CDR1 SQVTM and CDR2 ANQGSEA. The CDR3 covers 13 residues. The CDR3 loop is CSLKGTPGNEQFF. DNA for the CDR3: TGCTCTCTAAAAGGGACTCCTGGCAATGAGCAGTTCTTC.

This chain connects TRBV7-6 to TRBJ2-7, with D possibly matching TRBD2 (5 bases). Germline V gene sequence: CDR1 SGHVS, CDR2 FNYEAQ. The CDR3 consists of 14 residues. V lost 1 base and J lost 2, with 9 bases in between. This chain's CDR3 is CASSLVQEAYEQYF. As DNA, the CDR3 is TGTGCCAGCAGCTTAGTCCAGGAGGCCTACGAGCAGTACTTC.

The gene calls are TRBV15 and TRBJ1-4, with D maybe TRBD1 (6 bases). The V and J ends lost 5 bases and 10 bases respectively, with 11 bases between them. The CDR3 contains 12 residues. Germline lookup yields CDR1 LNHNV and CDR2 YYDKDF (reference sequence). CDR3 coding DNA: TGTGCCACCAGCGGGGGCATTAGAAAACTGTTTTTT. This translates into CATSGGIRKLFF.

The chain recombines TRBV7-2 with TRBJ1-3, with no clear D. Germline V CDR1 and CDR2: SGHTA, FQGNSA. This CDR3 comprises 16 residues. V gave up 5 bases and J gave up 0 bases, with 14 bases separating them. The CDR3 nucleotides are TGTGCCAGCAGCAGAGGGAGGCTCGGCTCTGGAAACACCATATATTTT. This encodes CASSRGRLGSGNTIYF.

The CDR3 here is CAESGQVNTGELFF. The CDR3 coding sequence is TGTGCAGAGAGCGGACAGGTTAACACCGGGGAGCTGTTTTTT. The V gene is TRBV7-2, the J gene TRBJ2-2; TRBD1 aligns across 7 bases. The germline V gene encodes CDR1 SGHTA and CDR2 FQGNSA. The CDR3 runs 14 residues.